The 29 T cell receptor beta chains listed next were all sequenced from one sample in a study of T cells in Graves' hyperthyroidism and ophthalmopathy. TCR beta CDR3 sequences were amplified from RNA transcripts. Using the HTBI primer set, a first-round RT-PCR was run on the TCR CDR3. TCRdb re-called the multiplex PCR reads with MiXCR, one entry per CDR3 protein. Of tens of thousands of distinct CDR3 sequences in the sample, around 48% are singletons; the top ten hold roughly 6.2%. Sequencing input: blood. These receptors all come from a woman aged 45 to 65 with Graves' hyperthyroidism that later progressed to Graves' ophthalmopathy.

The chain recombines TRBV15 with TRBJ1-1; 7 positions match TRBD1. Trimming took 2 bases from V and 5 from J; bases not matched to a gene: 5. CDR1 and CDR2 (germline): LNHNV, YYDKDF (reference sequence). The CDR3 is made up of 14 amino acids. In DNA, the CDR3 is TGTGCCACCAGCAGATCAGGGGGGGGTACTGAAGCTTTCTTT. Translation: CATSRSGGGTEAFF.

The chain is built from TRBV7-2 and TRBJ2-7; 13 bases align to TRBD2. CDR1 and CDR2 from the germline V gene are SGHTA and FQGNSA. Trimming cost V 5 bases and J 5 bases; bases outside gene matches: 9. This CDR3 region has 16 residues. The CDR3 loop is CASSPGTSGTSDEQYF. The DNA for the CDR3 is TGTGCCAGCAGCCCCGGGACTAGCGGGACGTCCGACGAGCAGTACTTC.

The rearrangement joins TRBV9 to TRBJ2-1; D might be TRBD2 (8 bases). This CDR3 is 17 amino acids long. Trimming took 0 bases from V and 4 from J, leaving 17 bases between them. Looked up from germline, CDR1 is SGDLS and CDR2 is YYNGEE. CDR3 nucleotide sequence: TGTGCCAGCAGCGTAGAGGTAGCGGGGACAGCTTACAATGAGCAGTTCTTC. The encoded protein is CASSVEVAGTAYNEQFF.

This clonotype was counted at least ten times. The genes are TRBV5-1 and TRBJ1-1; TRBD1 matches 9 bases. The V segment lost 3 bases and the J segment 4 bases; nucleotides outside the gene matches: 1. The CDR3 is 13 amino acids. The germline CDR1 and CDR2 sequences are SGHRS and YFSETQ. The CDR3: CASSWTGATEAFF. The CDR3 nucleotides read TGCGCCAGCAGCTGGACAGGGGCCACTGAAGCTTTCTTT.

Points on this clonotype: An end of the junction differs from the germline gene, which may be a read error. This chain links TRBV7-7 with TRBJ2-7; 10 bases match TRBD2. Germline V CDR1 and CDR2: SSHAT, FNYEAQ (reference sequence). The CDR3 is made up of 15 amino acids. Here the CDR3 reads CASSTGLARTYEQYF. The CDR3 region has the DNA TGTGCTAGCAGCACGGGACTAGCGAGGACCTACGAGCAGTACTTC.

Ten or more counts support this clonotype. The V and J genes are TRBV6-5 and TRBJ1-5; perhaps TRBD1 as D (5 bases). V dropped 2 bases and J dropped 4 bases, with 12 bases sitting between them. Germline lookup yields CDR1 MNHEY and CDR2 SVGAGI. The CDR3 contains 15 residues. CDR3 nucleotide sequence: TGTGCCAGCAGTTACGGTAGGGGTGGAAATCAGCCCCAGCATTTT. Protein: CASSYGRGGNQPQHF.

This clonotype was seen repeatedly, ten times or more. This sequence joins TRBV20-1 and TRBJ2-2, with 11 bases aligning to TRBD2. From germline, CDR1 is DFQATT and CDR2 SNEGSKA (reference sequence). Germline trimming cut 5 bases from V and 1 base from J; bases unmatched to any gene: 9. CDR3 length: 17 amino acids. The CDR3 nucleotides read TGCAGTGCTTCAGGGGAGGGGACTAGCGGGAACACCGGGGAGCTGTTTTTT. It translates to CSASGEGTSGNTGELFF.

This clonotype was detected once. The CDR3 does not close with the conserved phenylalanine or tryptophan, likely indicating a read error. The chain links TRBV5-1 to TRBJ1-1; D is unresolved. The CDR3 spans 14 residues. The germline CDR1 and CDR2 sequences are SGHRS and YFSETQ. CDR3 nucleotide sequence: TGCGCTAGCAGCTTGCGGGCCGGGAACACTGAAGCTTTCTCT. It codes for CASSLRAGNTEAFS.

This clonotype was recorded at least ten times. The genes are TRBV11-3 and TRBJ2-3, with 8 bases lining up with TRBD1. Trimming at V came to 3 bases and at J to 6 bases, leaving 8 bases not matched to a gene. The CDR3 has 15 residues. The germline V gene encodes CDR1 SGHNT and CDR2 YENEEA. The CDR3 nucleotides are TGTGCCAGCAGCTTCAGGGGGCGACTCCCGGATACGCAGTATTTT. Its translation is CASSFRGRLPDTQYF.

V gene TRBV13 combines with J gene TRBJ1-1, with D unresolved. V was trimmed by 5 bases and J by 4 bases, leaving 8 bases between them. The CDR3 contains 12 residues. Germline V gives CDR1 PRHDT, CDR2 FYEKMQ (reference sequence). The CDR3 DNA reads TGTGCCAGCAGCCTAAGGACCACTGAAGCTTTCTTT. Amino acid sequence: CASSLRTTEAFF.

This clonotype appeared a single time. The chain couples TRBV25-1 to TRBJ2-1; 7 bases line up with TRBD2. The CDR3 length is 17 residues. Germline V CDR1 and CDR2: MGHDK, SYGVNS. With 2 bases clipped from V and 5 bases from J, the junction kept 12 bases outside the gene matches. This chain's CDR3 is CASSEGSWEGLNNEQFF. CDR3 nucleotide sequence: TGTGCCAGCAGTGAAGGGTCGTGGGAGGGCCTGAACAATGAGCAGTTCTTC.

This clonotype has just a few counts. The chain recombines TRBV4-1 with TRBJ2-4; weak D call: TRBD1 (6 bases). Looked up from germline, CDR1 is MGHRA and CDR2 is YSYEKL. The V end lost 1 base, the J end lost 0 bases, and 22 bases lay between the germline ends. CDR3 size: 20 residues. The CDR3 reads CASSQGIANRAKLAKNIQYF. For the CDR3, the DNA is TGCGCCAGCAGCCAAGGAATAGCGAACAGGGCCAAACTAGCCAAAAACATTCAGTACTTC.

In the case of this clonotype: The germline gene is not matched at one end of the junction; a read error may be the cause. The chain is built from TRBV5-1 and TRBJ1-5, with a weak D call TRBD1 (6 bases). CDR3 length equals 14 residues. Per the germline V gene, CDR1 is SGHRS and CDR2 is YFSETQ. Here the CDR3 reads CASSSGDSNQPQHF. CDR3 bases: TGCGCCAGTAGCTCAGGGGATAGCAATCAGCCCCAGCATTTT.

This clonotype was counted many times. The chain links TRBV7-2 to TRBJ2-7; no definite D call. V was trimmed by 3 bases and J by 0 bases, leaving 6 bases between them. The germline V gene has CDR1 SGHTA and CDR2 FQGNSA. The CDR3 contains 13 residues. The CDR3 is CASSFDRSYEQYF. The CDR3 coding sequence is TGTGCCAGCAGCTTCGACCGCTCCTACGAGCAGTACTTC.

Many counts were recorded for this clonotype. The chain uses TRBV6-5 and TRBJ2-3; D not certain. The germline V gene encodes CDR1 MNHEY and CDR2 SVGAGI. V was cut by 0 bases and J by 6 bases, with 16 bases left in between. The CDR3 runs 16 residues. The CDR3 is CASSYSGPPMGDTQYF. In DNA form, the CDR3 reads TGTGCCAGCAGTTACTCGGGTCCGCCGATGGGGGATACGCAGTATTTT.

This clonotype was observed a handful of times. The chain employs TRBV19 and TRBJ1-2; D call uncertain. This CDR3 has 13 residues. From germline, CDR1 is LNHDA and CDR2 SQIVND (reference sequence). V was clipped by 6 bases and J by 3 bases, with 11 bases between them. For the CDR3, the DNA is TGTGCCAGTAGGAGAACAGCCTACTATGGCTACACCTTC. Protein: CASRRTAYYGYTF.

The V call is TRBV10-2, the J call TRBJ2-5; TRBD1 matches 8 bases. Germline V gives CDR1 WSHSY, CDR2 SAAADI. The V and J ends lost 6 bases and 0 bases, in that order; junction bases with no gene match: 0. The CDR3 covers 13 residues. CDR3 residues: CASRQGDQETQYF. Here the CDR3 DNA reads TGCGCCAGCAGACAGGGGGACCAAGAGACCCAGTACTTC.

This clonotype was seen more than once but under ten times. The junction and the germline gene differ at one end; a read error may be behind it. The rearrangement joins TRBV12-3 or TRBV12-4 to TRBJ2-3, with 10 bases that match TRBD2. This CDR3 is built from 15 residues. The CDR3 loop is CASSLAGDYADTQYF. DNA for the CDR3: TGTGCCAGCAGTCTAGCGGGGGACTACGCAGATACGCAGTATTTT.

V and J are TRBV24-1 and TRBJ2-1; 9 nucleotides match TRBD2. Germline V CDR1 and CDR2: KGHDR, SFDVKD. The length of the CDR3 is 13 residues. Losses at the gene ends were 7 bases for V and 4 bases for J; bases not matched to a gene: 1. CDR3 DNA: TGTGCCACCAGGACTAGCGGTTACAATGAGCAGTTCTTC. This encodes CATRTSGYNEQFF.

There are many counts of this clonotype. The chain couples TRBV6-1 to TRBJ2-3; tentatively, D is TRBD2 (6 bases). The CDR3 spans 14 residues. With 2 bases removed from V and 5 bases from J, the gap between germline ends came to 11 bases. CDR1 is MNHNS, CDR2 SASEGT, per germline. CDR3 sequence reads: CASSEMFSGDTQYF. As DNA, the CDR3 is TGTGCCAGCAGTGAAATGTTTAGCGGAGATACGCAGTATTTT.

J is TRBJ2-5 and V is TRBV5-4; D possibly corresponds to TRBD1 (5 bases). The germline V and J ends were trimmed by 3 bases and 5 bases, with 17 bases remaining between them. The germline V gene has CDR1 SGHNT and CDR2 YYREEE (reference sequence). The CDR3 spans 15 residues. The CDR3 spells CASSSVGQYNETQYF. CDR3 DNA: TGTGCCAGCAGCTCGGTGGGGCAGTACAATGAGACCCAGTACTTC.

This clonotype counts as medium-sized. This sequence joins TRBV7-9 and TRBJ2-7; D unclear. The CDR3 has 14 residues. Trimming removed 5 bases at V and 1 base at J, with 12 bases between. Germline V gene sequence: CDR1 SEHNR, CDR2 FQNEAQ (reference sequence). The CDR3 nucleotides are TGTGCCAGCAGCCTGGATAGGGCATCCTACGAGCAGTACTTC. Translated: CASSLDRASYEQYF.

This clonotype was seen a single time. The chain is built from TRBV6-5 and TRBJ1-2; D is unresolved. Deletions cut 0 bases from V and 6 bases from J, with 14 bases between. The CDR3 has 15 residues. Germline loops: CDR1 MNHEY, CDR2 SVGAGI. This chain's CDR3 is CASSYSKGGRDGYTF. The CDR3 coding sequence is TGTGCCAGCAGTTACTCAAAGGGAGGCCGGGATGGCTACACCTTC.

The genes are TRBV2 and TRBJ2-1, with D perhaps being TRBD1 or TRBD2 (5 bases each). V was pared by 8 bases and J by 7 bases, with 9 bases between. From germline, CDR1 is SNHLY and CDR2 FYNNEI. The CDR3 runs to 11 residues. The CDR3 DNA follows: TGTGCCAGCGGGACGGAAAATGAGCAGTTCTTC. This codes for CASGTENEQFF.

The genes are TRBV5-1 and TRBJ2-3, with 8 nucleotides matching TRBD1. The CDR3 is 15 amino acids. V shed 2 bases and J 9 bases; nucleotides not matched to a gene: 11. CDR1 is SGHRS, CDR2 YFSETQ, per germline. CDR3 sequence (DNA): TGCGCCAGCAGCTTTCAGGACAGGGTGTGGGAGACGCAGTATTTT. Translated: CASSFQDRVWETQYF.

This clonotype was picked up many times. J is TRBJ2-1 and V is TRBV11-3; 9 bases map to TRBD2. J lost 3 bases, V lost 4 bases, and 7 bases had no gene match. The CDR3 length is 16 residues. Per the germline V gene, CDR1 is SGHNT and CDR2 is YENEEA. The CDR3 region has the DNA TGTGCCAGCAGCTCCAGACTAGCGGACTACTACAATGAGCAGTTCTTC. Encoded protein: CASSSRLADYYNEQFF.

This clonotype was detected many times. V gene TRBV30 combines with J gene TRBJ1-5; D perhaps matches TRBD1 (5 bases). This CDR3 is built from 13 residues. Germline CDR1 and CDR2: GTSNPN and SVGIG (reference sequence). V lost 4 bases and J lost 5, with 12 bases in between. CDR3 residues: CAWNGGLDQPQHF. The CDR3 region has the DNA TGTGCCTGGAATGGGGGTTTGGATCAGCCCCAGCATTTT.

This clonotype was observed many times. The genes are TRBV19 and TRBJ2-3; 8 nucleotides match TRBD1. Germline assignment: CDR1 LNHDA and CDR2 SQIVND (reference sequence). The CDR3 spans 15 residues. The J segment lost 6 bases and the V segment lost 4 bases, leaving 9 bases of the junction unmatched. This chain's CDR3 is CASSSQTGARDTQYF. CDR3 DNA: TGTGCCAGTAGTAGCCAGACAGGGGCTCGGGATACGCAGTATTTT. The entire variable domain, with the rest obtained from reference TRBV19 and TRBJ2-3, is as follows: DGGITQSPKYLFRKEGQNVTLSCEQNLNHDAMYWYRQDPGQGLRLIYYSQIVNDFQKGDIAEGYSVSREKKESFPLTVTSAQKNPTAFYLCASSSQTGARDTQYFGPGTRLTVL.

The CDR3 DNA follows: TGTGCCAGCTCACCTTCAGCGGGAGGGCTCTACGAGCAGTACTTC. Translating gives CASSPSAGGLYEQYF. The V call is TRBV18, the J call TRBJ2-7, with 10 bases identical to TRBD2. The germline V gene has CDR1 KGHSH and CDR2 LQKENI. Unmatched junction bases numbered 5, after V lost 3 bases and J lost 3 bases. The CDR3 spans 15 residues.